These 16 T cell receptor beta chains originate from one sample sequenced in a study of T cell clonality in common variable immunodeficiency. Using immunoSEQ multiplex PCR, the repertoire was profiled, and TCRdb retains in-frame clones only, with some absent. Sampling found 50,000 to 60,000 clones, none seen once. The sequenced sample was peripheral blood mononuclear cells. The receptors here all came from a person aged 18 to 69 in good health.

This clone was recorded a few times. Read data end 3 residues before the CDR3 end; the end is taken from the germline J gene. V usage is TRBV7-9 and J usage is TRBJ1-1; D gene ambiguous. Germline values: CDR1 SEHNR, CDR2 FQNEAQ (reference sequence). The CDR3 loop spans 12 amino acids. The CDR3 protein is CASSLTQKRAFF. CDR3 DNA, as far as it was read: TGTGCCAGCAGCCTGACACAGAAACGA.

CDR3 loop: CSANTPGVSNQPQYF. The DNA read from the CDR3 is TGCAGTGCTAATACACCGGGGGTAAGCAATCAGCCG. This sequence joins TRBV20-1 and TRBJ2-3; a possible D gene is TRBD2 (6 bases). The sequenced fragment ends 3 residues before the CDR3 boundary, so the rest is inferred from the germline J gene. CDR3 size: 15 residues. Germline V gene lookup returns CDR1 DFQATT and CDR2 SNEGSKA (reference sequence).

In the case of this clone: Sequencing ends 3 residues short of the CDR3 end; the germline J gene provides the rest. This chain links TRBV19 with TRBJ2-3; 7 nucleotides agree with TRBD1. This CDR3 is 14 amino acids long. Germline-derived CDR1 and CDR2 are LNHDA and SQIVND (reference sequence). The part of the CDR3 DNA that was read is TGTGCCAGTAGTATAAGGACAGGAAATCAGCCG. Amino acids: CASSIRTGNQP. In full, the CDR3 reads CASSIRTGNQPQYF.

The CDR3 sequence is CASSPQSGRYEAFF. The sequenced part of the CDR3 DNA is TGTGCCAGCTCACCACAATCAGGCCGCTACGAG. V and J are TRBV18 and TRBJ1-1; D remains unclear. The read halts 3 residues ahead of the CDR3 end, with the missing end drawn from the germline J gene. The CDR3 totals 14 residues. Germline CDR1 reads KGHSH; CDR2 reads LQKENI.

Of note for this clone: The read is 3 residues too short to cover the CDR3 end, so that end is filled in from the germline J gene. V and J are TRBV10-2 and TRBJ2-3; D ambiguous. This CDR3 contains 12 residues. Germline CDR1 is WSHSY and CDR2 is SAAADI. Trimming took off 7 bases at V and 2 bases at J, with 7 bases between the two ends. Partial CDR3 DNA: TGCGCCAGCAAAGACATCACAGATACG. Protein product: CASKDITDT. The CDR3 in full is CASKDITDTQYF.

This clone was seen ten or more times. The CDR3 is cut off 3 residues early in the read; its end comes from the germline J gene. The V gene is TRBV19, the J gene TRBJ2-1; 14 positions agree with TRBD2. In germline, CDR1 is LNHDA, CDR2 SQIVND (reference sequence). The CDR3 sequence is 16 residues long. The V and J ends lost 7 bases and 5 bases, in that order; junction bases with no gene match: 7. Incomplete CDR3 DNA: TGTGCCAGTAACAGACTAGCGGGGGGGAAACACAATGAG. Residues: CASNRLAGGKHNE. The whole CDR3 protein reads CASNRLAGGKHNEQFF.

This clone appeared many times. The read finishes 3 residues shy of the CDR3 end, and the germline J gene is used to complete it. This chain uses TRBV5-6 with TRBJ2-3; no reliable D call. This CDR3 is 15 amino acids long. The germline gives CDR1 SGHDT, CDR2 YYEEEE. Trimming took 4 bases from V and 6 from J, leaving 18 bases between them. CDR3 loop: CASSPMRTRLDTQYF. CDR3 bases read: TGTGCCAGCAGCCCCATGCGAACCCGGTTGGATACG.

This clone occurred a few times. The read ends 3 residues shy of where the CDR3 ends; the end is completed using the germline J gene. V and J are TRBV19 and TRBJ2-3; tentative D call: TRBD2 (6 bases). The germline CDR1 and CDR2 sequences are LNHDA and SQIVND (reference sequence). The CDR3 totals 15 residues. The CDR3 DNA, read in part, is TGTGCCAGTAGAGGGACGGACTATAGCAATCAGCCG. This codes for CASRGTDYSNQP. The entire CDR3 reads CASRGTDYSNQPQYF. Combining the CDR3 with reference TRBV19 and TRBJ2-3 gives the whole variable domain DGGITQSPKYLFRKEGQNVTLSCEQNLNHDAMYWYRQDPGQGLRLIYYSQIVNDFQKGDIAEGYSVSREKKESFPLTVTSAQKNPTAFYLCASRGTDYSNQPQYFGPGTRLTVL.

The CDR3 DNA, read in part, is TGTGCCAGCAGCTTATTAAGTGCGGGGGGA. Translating gives CASSLLSAGG. The CDR3 in full is CASSLLSAGGAFF. The gene calls are TRBV7-9 and TRBJ1-1; TRBD1 might be the D (5 bases). Coverage ceases 3 residues before the CDR3 finishes, and the germline J gene fills in the end. This CDR3 has 13 amino acids. Germline V gene data show CDR1 as SEHNR and CDR2 as FQNEAQ (reference sequence).

At least ten counts were recorded for this clone. The CDR3 protein is CAWTGRGNEKLFF. The covered CDR3 bases are TGTGCCTGGACAGGTCGTGGGAATGAAAAA. The chain carries TRBV30 and TRBJ1-4; D not resolved. The CDR3 is cut off 3 residues early in the read; its end comes from the germline J gene. CDR3 size: 13 residues. Germline CDR1 and CDR2: GTSNPN and SVGIG (reference sequence). Trimming stripped 4 bases from V and 5 bases from J, with 11 bases between.

This clone came up many times. With the read ending 3 residues before the CDR3 end, the germline J gene is used to fill in that end. This chain joins TRBV6-2 or TRBV6-3 and TRBJ1-1; the D is unclear. This CDR3 contains 14 residues. The V gene lost 8 bases and the J gene lost 6 bases, with 19 bases spanning the gap. The V gene's germline CDR1 is MNHEY and CDR2 SVGEGT. CDR3 bases read: TGTGCCAGCGGAGGAAACAGAGATAACTCTGAA. The encoded protein is CASGGNRDNSE. The CDR3 reads in full as CASGGNRDNSEAFF.

This clone has a count of ten or more. At one end, the junction sequence differs from germline, possibly due to a read error. The read ends 3 residues early relative to the CDR3; the germline J gene fills the gap. The chain employs TRBV4-2 and TRBJ2-7, with 9 nucleotides matching TRBD2. Germline loops: CDR1 LGHNA, CDR2 YNFKEQ. The CDR3 length is 15 residues. The sequenced CDR3 bases are TGCGCCAGCAGCCAAGGAAGCGGGGGGACCTACGAG. Its translation is CASSQGSGGTYE. The full CDR3 protein is CASSQGSGGTYEQYF.

This clone was observed a few times. The missing CDR3 end, 3 residues past where the read stops, is filled in from the germline J gene. The V call is TRBV5-4, the J call TRBJ2-1; D possibly corresponds to TRBD2 (7 bases). CDR1 and CDR2 (germline): SGHNT, YYREEE (reference sequence). Trimming took off 3 bases at V and 6 bases at J, with 16 bases between the two ends. This CDR3 has 15 residues. The CDR3 spells CASSSPGGDGNEQFF. The CDR3 DNA, read in part, is TGTGCCAGCAGCTCCCCGGGGGGCGACGGCAATGAG.

About this clone itself: The read terminates 3 residues ahead of where the CDR3 ends, so the germline J gene completes it. This rearrangement joins TRBV7-9 to TRBJ2-3; possibly TRBD2 for D (5 bases). The CDR3 loop spans 14 amino acids. Germline values: CDR1 SEHNR, CDR2 FQNEAQ (reference sequence). The CDR3 reads CASTPLSGEETQYF. The DNA read from the CDR3 is TGTGCCAGCACCCCCCTGAGCGGTGAAGAGACG.

This clone appeared many times. CDR3 residues: CASSYYMDNEQFF. The sequenced part of the CDR3 DNA is TGTGCCAGCAGCTACTACATGGATAATGAG. This sequence joins TRBV7-2 and TRBJ2-1; D call uncertain. The read terminates 3 residues ahead of where the CDR3 ends, so the germline J gene completes it. CDR3 length: 13 amino acids. V shed 4 bases and J shed 7 bases, with 11 bases lying between them. The germline V gene encodes CDR1 SGHTA and CDR2 FQGNSA.

This clone was observed at least ten times. From the germline J gene comes the end of the CDR3, since the read stops 3 residues before it. The chain carries TRBV20-1 and TRBJ2-3; TRBD2 aligns across 8 bases. Trimming at V came to 2 bases and at J to 5 bases, leaving 6 bases not matched to a gene. The CDR3 is 14 residues long. The germline V gene encodes CDR1 DFQATT and CDR2 SNEGSKA (reference sequence). CDR3 loop: CSARLPGLGDTQYF. CDR3 bases read: TGCAGTGCTAGACTTCCGGGACTAGGAGATACG.